This is a list of T cell receptor beta chains from one sample in a study of shared clonotypes between healthy human individuals. Data came from immunoSEQ multiplex PCR; TCRdb stores just in-frame clones and leaves some out. The profile shows some 1,100,000 clones, more than 75% of them singletons. The sequencing input was memory CD4+ T cells from PBMCs. The receptors stem from a man younger than 35 in good health. Some clones in this sample may be carry-over from other donors' samples. The CDR3 runs from the conserved cysteine through the conserved F or W. The D gene is left open where the match is weak. The size of a clone is reported for some rows only, either as once, few or many, or as a class for expanded clones.

NA | NA | TRBJ2-5 | TRBV5-1 | CASSPREVETQYF | TGCGCCAGCAGCCCGCGAGAAGTAGAGACCCAGTACTTC
NA | NA | TRBJ1-3 | TRBV7-3 | CASSTGSGNTIYF | TGTGCCAGCAGCACAGGCTCTGGAAACACCATATATTTT
NA | NA | TRBJ2-7 | TRBV5-4 | CASSLSSGGSYEQYF | TGTGCCAGCAGCTTGTCCAGCGGAGGTTCCTACGAGCAGTACTTC
NA | NA | TRBJ2-7 | TRBV18 | CASSSTSSYEQYF | TGTGCCAGCTCATCTACGAGCTCCTACGAGCAGTACTTC
NA | NA | TRBJ1-1 | TRBV29-1 | CSVGVRVGAFF | TGCAGCGTGGGGGTCAGGGTCGGGGCTTTCTTT
once | NA | TRBJ2-7 | TRBV5-6 | CASSLAVGRYEQYF | TGTGCCAGCAGCTTGGCAGTAGGGCGGTACGAGCAGTACTTC
NA | TRBD2 | TRBJ2-1 | TRBV7-3 | CASSPGRTSGRLVDEQFF | TGTGCCAGCAGCCCAGGAAGGACTAGCGGGAGGTTGGTCGATGAGCAGTTCTTC
NA | TRBD1 | TRBJ1-2 | TRBV30 | CAWSGDRAIYGYTF | TGTGCCTGGAGTGGGGACAGGGCCATATATGGCTACACCTTC
NA | NA | TRBJ2-5 | TRBV6-1 | CASIPHGGAGETQYF | TGTGCCAGCATTCCCCATGGGGGGGCAGGGGAGACCCAGTACTTC
NA | NA | TRBJ1-5 | TRBV7-2 | CASSLVPRNQPQHF | TGTGCCAGCAGCTTAGTTCCCCGCAATCAGCCCCAGCATTTT
once | TRBD2 | TRBJ2-2 | TRBV6-1 | CASSEPGRGTGELFF | TGTGCCAGCAGTGAACCCGGGAGGGGCACCGGGGAGCTGTTTTTT
NA | TRBD1 | TRBJ2-5 | TRBV27 | CASSPRTGAVLRRTQYF | TGTGCCAGCAGTCCGAGGACAGGGGCAGTACTACGCAGGACCCAGTACTTC
NA | NA | TRBJ2-1 | TRBV5-1 | CASSGQVNEQFF | TGCGCCAGCAGCGGACAAGTCAATGAGCAGTTCTTC
NA | TRBD2 | TRBJ2-7 | TRBV28 | CASSLGYGLAGASYEQYF | TGTGCCAGCAGTTTAGGGTATGGACTAGCGGGAGCTTCGTACGAGCAGTACTTC
NA | NA | TRBJ2-1 | TRBV5-4 | CASSLVGGGQRNEQFF | TGTGCCAGCAGCTTGGTTGGGGGAGGCCAAAGAAATGAGCAGTTCTTC
few | NA | TRBJ2-1 | TRBV5-1 | CASSSQTDEQFF | TGCGCCAGCAGCTCCCAGACGGATGAGCAGTTCTTC
NA | NA | TRBJ2-1 | TRBV6-1 | CASRKPYPNEQFF | TGTGCCAGCAGGAAACCATACCCCAATGAGCAGTTCTTC
NA | NA | TRBJ2-7 | TRBV27 | CASSLSFYTYEQYF | TGTGCCAGCAGTTTATCGTTTTACACCTACGAGCAGTACTTC
NA | NA | TRBJ2-3 | TRBV9 | CASSVGVSTDTQYF | TGTGCCAGCAGCGTAGGGGTTAGCACAGATACGCAGTATTTT
NA | NA | TRBJ1-2 | TRBV9 | CASSRGTGTNYGYTF | TGTGCCAGCAGCCGCGGAACGGGCACTAACTATGGCTACACCTTC
few | NA | TRBJ1-4 | TRBV5-8 | CASSLGHTLDNEKLFF | TGTGCCAGCAGCTTGGGGCATACCCTTGATAATGAAAAACTGTTTTTT
NA | TRBD2 | TRBJ2-7 | TRBV5-1 | CASRAGGLAGDYEQYF | TGCGCCAGCAGGGCTGGGGGGCTAGCGGGAGACTACGAGCAGTACTTC
NA | TRBD1 | TRBJ1-1 | TRBV5-1 | CASSLMTGLNTEAFF | TGCGCCAGCAGCTTAATGACAGGGCTGAACACTGAAGCTTTCTTT
NA | NA | TRBJ1-4 | TRBV27 | CASSFKTGATNEKLFF | TGTGCCAGCAGTTTCAAGACAGGAGCAACTAATGAAAAACTGTTTTTT
NA | TRBD2 | TRBJ2-7 | TRBV6-1 | CASSPGTSVYEQYF | TGTGCCAGCAGTCCCGGGACTAGCGTCTACGAGCAGTACTTC
once | NA | TRBJ2-1 | TRBV7-3 | CASSLTSSNEQFF | TGTGCCAGCAGCTTAACGAGCTCCAATGAGCAGTTCTTC
NA | TRBD2 | TRBJ2-5 | TRBV27 | CASSPALAGAETQYF | TGTGCCAGCAGTCCAGCCCTAGCGGGAGCGGAGACCCAGTACTTC
NA | TRBD2 | TRBJ2-1 | TRBV27 | CASRTSGGEQFF | TGTGCCAGCAGGACAAGCGGGGGCGAGCAGTTCTTC
NA | TRBD2 | TRBJ2-7 | TRBV28 | CASSLETAGSYEQYF | TGTGCCAGCAGTTTAGAAACAGCGGGATCCTACGAGCAGTACTTC
NA | TRBD2 | TRBJ2-7 | TRBV18 | CASSPRPAGGWSTVDEQYF | TGTGCCAGCTCACCACGCCCAGCGGGAGGGTGGAGTACTGTCGACGAGCAGTACTTC
NA | NA | TRBJ2-2 | TRBV6-4 | CASSPWAVPNTGELFF | TGTGCCAGCAGTCCATGGGCGGTCCCGAACACCGGGGAGCTGTTTTTT
NA | NA | TRBJ2-5 | TRBV5-6 | CASTDQETQYF | TGTGCCAGCACCGACCAAGAGACCCAGTACTTC
NA | NA | TRBJ1-5 | TRBV9 | CASSVDGTSNQPQHF | TGTGCCAGCAGCGTAGATGGCACTAGCAATCAGCCCCAGCATTTT
NA | NA | TRBJ1-5 | TRBV27 | CASRALAGASNQPQHF | TGTGCCAGCAGAGCTTTGGCGGGGGCAAGCAATCAGCCCCAGCATTTT
NA | NA | TRBJ1-2 | TRBV28 | CASSFGRGHGYTF | TGTGCCAGCAGTTTCGGGCGAGGTCATGGCTACACCTTC
few | NA | TRBJ1-1 | TRBV18 | CASPGGARDTEAFF | TGTGCCAGCCCAGGAGGGGCGAGGGACACTGAAGCTTTCTTT
few | TRBD1 | TRBJ1-3 | TRBV7-8 | CASSSTAQGAGNTIYF | TGTGCCAGCAGCTCAACCGCACAGGGGGCTGGAAACACCATATATTTT
NA | NA | TRBJ1-2 | TRBV28 | CASSPFSHGRVGYGYTF | TGTGCCAGCAGTCCCTTCTCCCATGGGCGGGTGGGCTATGGCTACACCTTC
NA | NA | TRBJ1-1 | TRBV27 | CASNGQGHTEAFF | TGTGCCAGCAATGGGCAGGGGCACACTGAAGCTTTCTTT
NA | NA | TRBJ1-1 | TRBV25-1 | CASSESRGLYTEAFF | TGTGCCAGCAGTGAGTCGAGGGGCCTCTACACTGAAGCTTTCTTT